Only one count was recorded for the clone carrying this TCR beta chain. The ends lost 8 bases at V and 11 bases at J; junction bases unmatched: 8. This CDR3 is 11 amino acids long. CDR1 is SGHTA and CDR2 is FQGNSA in the germline V gene. This entry belongs to a study of blood T cell repertoires in COVID-19. About the study: COVID-19 samples from acute and convalescent phases originated in the United States, Italy and Spain. PBMCs, B-cell-depleted T cells, or T cells were the source of the cDNA or gDNA that made up the material.

Authors' methods: Estimation of nucleated cell counts relied on the amplification of reference gene primers. The data were produced by immunoSEQ multiplex PCR, yet TCRdb's version contains in-frame clones alone and is incomplete. For V, J and clone size, that table is used; D and trimming come from the DNA. The table records around 150,000 clones, roughly four fifths of them present only once. The chain uses TRBV7-2 and TRBJ2-5, with 7 bases aligning to TRBD2. The receptor comes from a human donor in a cohort sampled during active COVID-19. Sequenced: peripheral blood. CDR3 region: CASSLGREQYF. CDR3 coding DNA: TGTGCCAGCTCCTTAGGGCGGGAGCAGTACTTC.